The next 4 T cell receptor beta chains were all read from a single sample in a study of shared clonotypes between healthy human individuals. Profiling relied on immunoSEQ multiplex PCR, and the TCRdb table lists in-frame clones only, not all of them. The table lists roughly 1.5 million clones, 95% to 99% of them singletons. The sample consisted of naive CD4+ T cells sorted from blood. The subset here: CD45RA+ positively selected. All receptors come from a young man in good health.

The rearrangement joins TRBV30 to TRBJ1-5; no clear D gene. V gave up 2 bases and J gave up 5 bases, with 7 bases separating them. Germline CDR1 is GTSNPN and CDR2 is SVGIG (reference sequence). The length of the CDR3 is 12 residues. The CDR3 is CAWSNNDQPQHF. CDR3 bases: TGTGCCTGGAGTAACAATGATCAGCCCCAGCATTTT.

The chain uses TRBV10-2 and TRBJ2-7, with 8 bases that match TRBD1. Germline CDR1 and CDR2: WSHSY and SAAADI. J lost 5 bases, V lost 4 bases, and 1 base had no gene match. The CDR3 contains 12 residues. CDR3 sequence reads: CASSGQGHEQYF. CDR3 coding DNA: TGCGCCAGCAGTGGACAGGGGCACGAGCAGTACTTC.

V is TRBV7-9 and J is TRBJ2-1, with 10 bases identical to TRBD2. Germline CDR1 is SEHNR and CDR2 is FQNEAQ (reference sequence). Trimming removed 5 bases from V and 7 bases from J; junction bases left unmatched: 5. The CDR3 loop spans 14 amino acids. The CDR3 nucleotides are TGTGCCAGCAGCCGGGGACTAGCGACTAATGAGCAGTTCTTC. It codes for CASSRGLATNEQFF.

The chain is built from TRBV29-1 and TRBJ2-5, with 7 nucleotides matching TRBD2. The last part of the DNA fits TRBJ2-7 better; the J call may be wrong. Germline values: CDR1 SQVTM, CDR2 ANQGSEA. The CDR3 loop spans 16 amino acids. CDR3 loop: CSVRRGGSSTGYEQYF. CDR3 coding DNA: TGCAGCGTCCGGAGAGGCGGGAGTAGCACCGGCTACGAGCAGTACTTC.